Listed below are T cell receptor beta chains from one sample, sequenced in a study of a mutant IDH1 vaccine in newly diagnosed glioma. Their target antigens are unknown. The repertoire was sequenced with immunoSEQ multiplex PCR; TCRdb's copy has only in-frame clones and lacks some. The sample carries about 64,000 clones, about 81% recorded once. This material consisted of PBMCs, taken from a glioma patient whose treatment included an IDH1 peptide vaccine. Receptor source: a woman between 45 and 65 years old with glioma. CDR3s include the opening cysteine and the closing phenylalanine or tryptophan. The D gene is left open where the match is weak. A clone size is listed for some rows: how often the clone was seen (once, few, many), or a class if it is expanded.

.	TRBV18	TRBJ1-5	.	TGTGCCAGCTCATCGGCGACAGGCAATCAGCCCCAGCATTTT	CASSSATGNQPQHF
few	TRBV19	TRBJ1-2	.	TGTGCCAGTAGTGAGAGGCAGCACTATGGCTACACCTTC	CASSERQHYGYTF
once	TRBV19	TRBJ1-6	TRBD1	TGTGCCAGTAGTCCGGGACAGACTAATTCACCCCTCCACTTT	CASSPGQTNSPLHF
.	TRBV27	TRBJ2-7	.	TGTGCCAGCAGTGACAGGTTCGGCTCCTACGAGCAGTACTTC	CASSDRFGSYEQYF
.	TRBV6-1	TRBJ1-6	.	TGTGCCAGCAGCCCTCCTATCTATAATTCACCCCTCCACTTT	CASSPPIYNSPLHF
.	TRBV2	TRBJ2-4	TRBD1	TGTGCCAGCAGTGAAGGACCTGGACAGGGGGACCTCAAAAACATTCAGTACTTC	CASSEGPGQGDLKNIQYF
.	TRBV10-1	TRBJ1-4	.	TGCGCCAGCAGTGAATCCGACAGAGCAACTAATGAAAAACTGTTTTTT	CASSESDRATNEKLFF
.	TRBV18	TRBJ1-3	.	TGTGCCAGCTCACGACGGGGGGCAAACACCATATATTTT	CASSRRGANTIYF
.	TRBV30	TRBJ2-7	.	TGTGCCTGGAGTACAGGCAGTTACGAGCAGTACTTC	CAWSTGSYEQYF
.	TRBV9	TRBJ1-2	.	TGTGCCAGCAGCGACGGGATCACTAACTATGGCTACACCTTC	CASSDGITNYGYTF
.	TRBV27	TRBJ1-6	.	TGTGCCAGCAGTTTACCCACCCACAGGGCCCTTGATTTTAATTCACCCCTCCACTTT	CASSLPTHRALDFNSPLHF
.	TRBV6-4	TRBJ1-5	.	TGTGCCAGCAGCGTAAAATTGGGTGATCAGCCCCAGCATTTT	CASSVKLGDQPQHF
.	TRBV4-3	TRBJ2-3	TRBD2	TGCGCCAGCAGCCAAGATCTAGCGGGGGTCACAGATACGCAGTATTTT	CASSQDLAGVTDTQYF
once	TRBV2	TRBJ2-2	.	TGTGCCAACCGAGGTAGGGGGCGCGGGGATACCGGGGAGCTGTTTTTT	CANRGRGRGDTGELFF
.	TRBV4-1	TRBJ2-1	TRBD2	TGCGCCAGCAGCCCTTCGACTAGCGGGGGGGCCGTACGCTCCTACAATGAGCAGTTCTTC	CASSPSTSGGAVRSYNEQFF
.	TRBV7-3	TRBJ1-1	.	TGTGCCAGCAGCTTGGCGACAGGCGGGAACACTGAAGCTTTCTTT	CASSLATGGNTEAFF
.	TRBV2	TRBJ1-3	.	TGTGCCAGCAGGACGCTCATTGAAAACACCATATATTTT	CASRTLIENTIYF
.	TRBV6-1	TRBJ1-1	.	TGTGCCAGCAGTGATGGGTTTAGGGGCGCAGCAGGAGCCCTCTTT	CASSDGFRGAAGALF
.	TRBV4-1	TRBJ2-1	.	TGCGCCAGCAGCCAAGAACCAACGAGACTAGGAGACAATGAGCAGTTCTTC	CASSQEPTRLGDNEQFF
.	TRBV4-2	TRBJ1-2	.	TGTGCCAGCAGCCAAGGGTACAGTCCGGACTATGGCTACACCTTC	CASSQGYSPDYGYTF
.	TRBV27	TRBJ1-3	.	TGTGCCAGCAGGGACAGATTCGACTCTGGAAACACCATATATTTT	CASRDRFDSGNTIYF
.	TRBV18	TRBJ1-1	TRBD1	TGTGCCAGCTCACCCCCCAACAGGGGAGAGCACATGTCTGAAGCTTTCTTT	CASSPPNRGEHMSEAFF
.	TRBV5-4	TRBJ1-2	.	TGTGCCAGCAGCTTGGAGGCAGGGATCTATGGCTACACCTTC	CASSLEAGIYGYTF
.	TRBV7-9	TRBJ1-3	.	TGTGCCAGCAGCTTCCGACAGGCGGACACCATATATTTT	CASSFRQADTIYF
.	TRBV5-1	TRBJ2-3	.	TGCGCCAGCAGCTTGGTAGGGCATACAGATACGCAGTATTTT	CASSLVGHTDTQYF
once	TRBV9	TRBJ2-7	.	TGTGCCAGCAGCGCCGGGACCAACGAGCAGTACTTC	CASSAGTNEQYF
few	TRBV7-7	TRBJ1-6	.	TGTGCTAGCAGCTTAGATACAGGGCTGCCCCTCCACTTT	CASSLDTGLPLHF
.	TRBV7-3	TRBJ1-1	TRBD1	TGTGCCAGCAGGCTAGGGACAGGGAAGAACACTGAAGCTTTCTTT	CASRLGTGKNTEAFF
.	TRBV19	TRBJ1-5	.	TGTGCCAGTAGCCCGCGGCCTGGGGACGGACGATATAGCAATCAGCCCCAGCATTTT	CASSPRPGDGRYSNQPQHF
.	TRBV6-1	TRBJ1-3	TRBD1	TGTGCCAGCTTTACGACAGGGGGTGGCGGAAACACCATATATTTT	CASFTTGGGGNTIYF
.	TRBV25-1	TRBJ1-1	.	TGTGCCAGCTCGGGACCTTTGAACACTGAAGCTTTCTTT	CASSGPLNTEAFF
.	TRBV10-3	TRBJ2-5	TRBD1	TGTGCCATCCAAGCGGACAGGGCTCAAGAGACCCAGTACTTC	CAIQADRAQETQYF
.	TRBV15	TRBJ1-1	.	TGTGCCACTAGAAGGAAGTCGGCCACTGAAGCTTTCTTT	CATRRKSATEAFF
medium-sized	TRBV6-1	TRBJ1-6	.	TGTGCCAGCAGTGAGGGCCCGGCGGGTTCACCCCTCCACTTT	CASSEGPAGSPLHF
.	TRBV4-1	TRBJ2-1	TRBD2	TGCGCCAGCAGCCAACCCCGGGGGGGTCCCATCTGGTTCTTC	CASSQPRGGPIWFF
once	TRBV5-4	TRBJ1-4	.	TGTGCCAGCAGCTTGGGGGAGGCGACTAATGAAAAACTGTTTTTT	CASSLGEATNEKLFF
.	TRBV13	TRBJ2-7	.	TGTGCCAGCAGCATGCAGGGTACGGAACTTCTTGGCTACGAGCAGTACTTC	CASSMQGTELLGYEQYF
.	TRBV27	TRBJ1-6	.	TGTGCCAGCAGATCAAATTCACCCCTCCACTTT	CASRSNSPLHF
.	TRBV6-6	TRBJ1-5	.	TGTGCCAGCAGAGTCCTTCTTGATCAGCCCCAGCATTTT	CASRVLLDQPQHF
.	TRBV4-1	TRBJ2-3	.	TGCGCCAGCAGCCAAGAAAGCCCAGGAGGTTCTAGCACAGATACGCAGTATTTT	CASSQESPGGSSTDTQYF
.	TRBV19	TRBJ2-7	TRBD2	TGTGCCAGTAGTATAGACCTAAGCGGGGTTGGGGACGAGCAGTACTTC	CASSIDLSGVGDEQYF